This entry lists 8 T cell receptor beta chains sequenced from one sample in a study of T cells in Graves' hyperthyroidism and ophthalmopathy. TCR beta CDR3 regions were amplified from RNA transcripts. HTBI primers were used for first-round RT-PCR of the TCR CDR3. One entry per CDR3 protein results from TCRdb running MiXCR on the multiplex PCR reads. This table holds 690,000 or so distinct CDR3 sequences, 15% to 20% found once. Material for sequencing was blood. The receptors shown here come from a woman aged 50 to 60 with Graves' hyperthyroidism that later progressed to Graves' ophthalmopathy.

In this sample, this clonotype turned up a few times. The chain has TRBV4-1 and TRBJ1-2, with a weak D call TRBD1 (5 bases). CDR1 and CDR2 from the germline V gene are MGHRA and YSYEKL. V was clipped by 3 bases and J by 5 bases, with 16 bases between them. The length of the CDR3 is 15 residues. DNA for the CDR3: TGCGCCAGCAGCCACCCCCTCGGGACGGATTATGGCTACACCTTC. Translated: CASSHPLGTDYGYTF.

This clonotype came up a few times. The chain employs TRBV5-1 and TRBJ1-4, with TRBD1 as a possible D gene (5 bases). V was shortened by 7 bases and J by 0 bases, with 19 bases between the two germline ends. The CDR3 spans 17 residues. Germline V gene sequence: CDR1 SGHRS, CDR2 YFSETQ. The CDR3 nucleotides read TGCGCCAGCTCCGATTGGGGGACCTCTGCAACTAATGAAAAACTGTTTTTT. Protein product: CASSDWGTSATNEKLFF.

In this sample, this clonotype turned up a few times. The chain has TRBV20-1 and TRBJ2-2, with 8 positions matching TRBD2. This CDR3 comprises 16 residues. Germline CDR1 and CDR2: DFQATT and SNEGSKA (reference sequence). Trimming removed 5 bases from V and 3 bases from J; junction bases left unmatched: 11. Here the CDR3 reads CSALAPSGGYTGELFF. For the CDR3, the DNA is TGCAGTGCTCTAGCGCCCAGCGGGGGCTACACCGGGGAGCTGTTTTTT.

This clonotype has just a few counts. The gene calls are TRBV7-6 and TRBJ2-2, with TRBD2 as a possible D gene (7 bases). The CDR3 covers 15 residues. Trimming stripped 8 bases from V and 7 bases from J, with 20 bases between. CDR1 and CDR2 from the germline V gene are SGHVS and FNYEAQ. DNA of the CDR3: TGTGCCAGCGCTTTCAAAGGGGGGGTAAACGGGGAGCTGTTTTTT. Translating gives CASAFKGGVNGELFF.

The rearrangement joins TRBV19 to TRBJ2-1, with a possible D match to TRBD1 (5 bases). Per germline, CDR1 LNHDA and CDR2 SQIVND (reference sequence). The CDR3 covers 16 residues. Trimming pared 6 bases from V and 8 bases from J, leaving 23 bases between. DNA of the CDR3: TGTGCCAGTAGACCCCCTCGTTGGGGCAGGGTTCATGAGCAGTTCTTC. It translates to CASRPPRWGRVHEQFF.

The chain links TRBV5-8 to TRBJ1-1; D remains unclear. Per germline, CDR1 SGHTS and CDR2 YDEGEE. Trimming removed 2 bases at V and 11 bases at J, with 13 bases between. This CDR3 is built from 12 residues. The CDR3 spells CASSFSRREAFF. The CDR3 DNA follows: TGTGCCAGCAGCTTTTCCAGGCGAGAGGCTTTCTTT.

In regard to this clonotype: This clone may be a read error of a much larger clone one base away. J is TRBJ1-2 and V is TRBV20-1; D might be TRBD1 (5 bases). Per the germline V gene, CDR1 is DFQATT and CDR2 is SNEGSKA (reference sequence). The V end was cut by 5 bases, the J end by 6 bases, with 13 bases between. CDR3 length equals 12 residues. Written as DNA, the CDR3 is TGCAGTGCTGGACATGGTTTGGATGGCTACACCTTC. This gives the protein CSAGHGLDGYTF.

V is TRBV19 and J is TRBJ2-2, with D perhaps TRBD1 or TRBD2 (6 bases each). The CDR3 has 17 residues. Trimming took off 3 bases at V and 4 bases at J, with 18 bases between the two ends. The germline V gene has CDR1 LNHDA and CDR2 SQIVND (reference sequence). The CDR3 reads CASSIRPGGRGTGELFF. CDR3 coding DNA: TGTGCCAGTAGTATCAGGCCCGGGGGCCGGGGCACCGGGGAGCTGTTTTTT.